These 27 T cell receptor beta chains were all obtained from the same sample, sequenced in a study of OX40 agonist ivuxolimab in advanced cancers. Clones were read by immunoSEQ multiplex PCR, and TCRdb kept only the in-frame ones, dropping some. This sample has about 100,000 clones; 80% to 95% occur once, and the top ten carry 0.5% to 0.65%. The input for sequencing was CD4+ or CD8+ T cells sorted from blood, taken in a trial of the OX40 agonist ivuxolimab. Source of these receptors: an adult with an advanced solid tumor such as melanoma, head and neck, liver or kidney cancer.

There are a few counts of this clone. The rearrangement links TRBV9 to TRBJ2-5, with 8 nucleotides matching TRBD2. The CDR3 is 13 residues long. V lost 2 bases, J lost 5 bases, and 2 bases stayed unmatched. Germline V CDR1 and CDR2: SGDLS, YYNGEE. The CDR3 sequence is CASSVTGGETQYF. For the CDR3, the DNA is TGTGCCAGCAGCGTGACGGGAGGGGAGACCCAGTACTTC. The entire variable domain, with the rest obtained from reference TRBV9 and TRBJ2-5, is as follows: DSGVTQTPKHLITATGQRVTLRCSPRSGDLSVYWYQQSLDQGLQFLIQYYNGEERAKGNILERFSAQQFPDLHSELNLSSLELGDSALYFCASSVTGGETQYFGPGTRLLVL.

This chain's CDR3 is CASSLGGGSESQHF. The CDR3 DNA reads as TGTGCCAGCAGTTTGGGCGGGGGATCAGAGTCCCAGCATTTT. The chain has TRBV28 and TRBJ1-5, with D perhaps matching TRBD1 (5 bases). Trimming stripped 3 bases from V and 11 bases from J, with 17 bases between. This CDR3 comprises 14 residues. CDR1 MDHEN and CDR2 SYDVKM come from the germline V gene.

The chain employs TRBV10-3 and TRBJ1-5, with D possibly TRBD1 on 5 matching bases. The CDR3 runs 15 residues. The germline V gene encodes CDR1 ENHRY and CDR2 SYGVKD. Trimming took off 6 bases at V and 6 bases at J, with 18 bases between the two ends. This CDR3 is CAIRGDGPGGQPQHF. The CDR3 nucleotides are TGTGCCATCAGAGGGGACGGACCGGGGGGTCAGCCCCAGCATTTT.

The V and J genes are TRBV5-6 and TRBJ2-1, with 10 bases lining up with TRBD2. This CDR3 region has 16 residues. V lost 2 bases and J lost 8; bases outside the gene matches: 10. In germline, CDR1 is SGHDT, CDR2 YYEEEE. CDR3 protein: CASSFFGSGRADEQFF. The CDR3 DNA reads TGTGCCAGCAGCTTCTTCGGGAGCGGGAGGGCTGATGAGCAGTTCTTC. The full variable domain, with the rest looked up from reference TRBV5-6 and TRBJ2-1, is DAGVTQSPTHLIKTRGQQVTLRCSPKSGHDTVSWYQQALGQGPQFIFQYYEEEERQRGNFPDRFSGHQFPNYSSELNVNALLLGDSALYLCASSFFGSGRADEQFFGPGTRLTVL.

This chain links TRBV25-1 with TRBJ1-4; D uncertain. With 3 bases removed from V and 0 bases from J, the gap between germline ends came to 14 bases. The V gene's germline CDR1 is MGHDK and CDR2 SYGVNS. This CDR3 spans 17 amino acids. This chain's CDR3 is CASSELLGSSTNEKLFF. The CDR3 region has the DNA TGTGCCAGCAGTGAGCTCCTGGGGAGTTCAACTAATGAAAAACTGTTTTTT. Full variable domain (remainder filled in from reference TRBV25-1 and TRBJ1-4): EADIYQTPRYLVIGTGKKITLECSQTMGHDKMYWYQQDPGMELHLIHYSYGVNSTEKGDLSSESTVSRIRTEHFPLTLESARPSHTSQYLCASSELLGSSTNEKLFFGSGTQLSVL.

The chain combines TRBV6-5 with TRBJ1-1; no definite D call. V was pared by 6 bases and J by 7 bases, with 12 bases between. The CDR3 runs to 12 residues. Germline V gene data show CDR1 as MNHEY and CDR2 as SVGAGI. The chain's CDR3 is CASSQQSGEAFF. DNA of the CDR3: TGTGCCAGCAGCCAACAAAGTGGTGAAGCTTTCTTT.

V gene TRBV11-1 combines with J gene TRBJ1-1, with D possibly matching TRBD1 (5 bases). Germline CDR1 is SGHAT and CDR2 is FQDESV (reference sequence). This CDR3 region has 13 residues. Trimming stripped 5 bases from V and 9 bases from J, with 16 bases between. In nucleotides, the CDR3 is TGTGCCAGCAGCCCAGTAGGACAACCTAAAGCTTTCTTT. Translation gives CASSPVGQPKAFF.

The chain recombines TRBV6-5 with TRBJ1-2; weak D call: TRBD1 (6 bases). This CDR3 region has 14 residues. Germline lookup yields CDR1 MNHEY and CDR2 SVGAGI. Trimming stripped 1 base from V and 4 bases from J, with 10 bases between. CDR3 nucleotide sequence: TGTGCCAGCAGTTACTTAAGGGGGGTCTATGGCTACACCTTC. Translation: CASSYLRGVYGYTF.

V and J are TRBV28 and TRBJ2-7; 10 positions match TRBD2. The length of the CDR3 is 17 residues. With 6 bases clipped from V and 6 bases from J, the junction kept 17 bases outside the gene matches. In germline, CDR1 is MDHEN, CDR2 SYDVKM. The CDR3 sequence is CASSHRLLAGVSLEQYF. DNA for the CDR3: TGTGCCAGCAGCCATCGACTTCTAGCGGGAGTTTCCCTCGAGCAGTACTTC.

This clone has only one observation. This sequence joins TRBV9 and TRBJ1-1; D call uncertain. CDR1 SGDLS and CDR2 YYNGEE come from the germline V gene. This CDR3 comprises 13 residues. V was trimmed by 0 bases and J by 1 base, leaving 4 bases between them. The CDR3 nucleotides read TGTGCCAGCAGCGTAGACCGGAACACTGAAGCTTTCTTT. Translating it yields CASSVDRNTEAFF. The full variable domain, in which reference TRBV9 and TRBJ1-1 provide the parts outside the CDR3, is DSGVTQTPKHLITATGQRVTLRCSPRSGDLSVYWYQQSLDQGLQFLIQYYNGEERAKGNILERFSAQQFPDLHSELNLSSLELGDSALYFCASSVDRNTEAFFGQGTRLTVV.

The chain is built from TRBV27 and TRBJ2-5; 13 nucleotides match TRBD2. This CDR3 comprises 15 residues. V dropped 5 bases and J dropped 7; count of bases not matched to a gene: 7. The germline V gene encodes CDR1 MNHEY and CDR2 SMNVEV (reference sequence). In DNA form, the CDR3 reads TGTGCCAGCAGTCGGACTAGCGGGAGTCGCGGGACCCAGTACTTC. Translated, it gives CASSRTSGSRGTQYF.

V and J are TRBV7-9 and TRBJ2-7; D perhaps matches TRBD1 (5 bases). This CDR3 contains 14 residues. CDR1 is SEHNR, CDR2 FQNEAQ, per germline (reference sequence). V dropped 4 bases and J dropped 1 base, with 11 bases sitting between them. The CDR3 DNA is TGTGCCAGCAGCTCCCAACAGGTTTCCTACGAGCAGTACTTC. It is translated as CASSSQQVSYEQYF.

This chain uses TRBV27 with TRBJ1-5; 8 bases are shared with TRBD1. The V segment lost 6 bases and the J segment 1 base; nucleotides outside the gene matches: 14. Germline values: CDR1 MNHEY, CDR2 SMNVEV (reference sequence). There are 18 residues in the CDR3. CDR3 DNA: TGTGCCAGCAGGCCCGGGACAGGCGCGAATCGAAGCAATCAGCCCCAGCATTTT. Translating it yields CASRPGTGANRSNQPQHF.

J is TRBJ1-1 and V is TRBV2; TRBD1 aligns across 9 bases. The V gene's germline CDR1 is SNHLY and CDR2 FYNNEI. The CDR3 extends over 14 amino acids. V gave up 7 bases and J gave up 2 bases; unmatched junction bases: 5. CDR3 in amino acids: CASTKDRGNTEAFF. Written as DNA, the CDR3 is TGTGCCAGCACTAAGGACAGGGGTAACACTGAAGCTTTCTTT.

The J gene is TRBJ1-1, the V gene TRBV6-5, with 7 bases that match TRBD1. CDR1 is MNHEY and CDR2 is SVGAGI in the germline V gene. The CDR3 sequence is 14 residues long. V was pared by 2 bases and J by 4 bases, with 4 bases of the junction left unmatched. This CDR3 reads CASSYRGRITEAFF. The CDR3, as DNA: TGTGCCAGCAGTTACAGGGGGCGAATCACTGAAGCTTTCTTT.

This chain joins TRBV28 and TRBJ1-1; D call uncertain. There are 11 residues in the CDR3. Germline CDR1 MDHEN, CDR2 SYDVKM. V dropped 7 bases and J dropped 0 bases, with 3 bases sitting between them. CDR3 residues: CASTLNTEAFF. In DNA, the CDR3 is TGTGCCAGCACTCTGAACACTGAAGCTTTCTTT. Full variable domain (missing parts from reference TRBV28 and TRBJ1-1): DVKVTQSSRYLVKRTGEKVFLECVQDMDHENMFWYRQDPGLGLRLIYFSYDVKMKEKGDIPEGYSVSREKKERFSLILESASTNQTSMYLCASTLNTEAFFGQGTRLTVV.

V is TRBV30 and J is TRBJ2-1; weak D call: TRBD1 (5 bases). V was clipped by 1 base and J by 1 base, with 8 bases between them. This CDR3 comprises 14 residues. CDR1 and CDR2 from the germline V gene are GTSNPN and SVGIG (reference sequence). The CDR3 nucleotides read TGTGCCTGGAGTGCCAGACAGTCCTACAATGAGCAGTTCTTC. This sequence encodes CAWSARQSYNEQFF. The complete variable domain, with remaining parts taken from reference TRBV30 and TRBJ2-1, reads SQTIHQWPATLVQPVGSPLSLECTVEGTSNPNLYWYRQAAGRGLQLLFYSVGIGQISSEVPQNLSASRPQDRQFILSSKKLLLSDSGFYLCAWSARQSYNEQFFGPGTRLTVL.

This clone came up once. The chain combines TRBV11-2 with TRBJ2-5; 9 positions match TRBD1. This CDR3 region has 15 residues. In germline, CDR1 is SGHAT, CDR2 FQNNGV. The V segment lost 7 bases and the J segment 4 bases; nucleotides outside the gene matches: 10. The CDR3 region has the DNA TGTGCCAGCATTCAAACAGGGGGCGCAGGAGAGACCCAGTACTTC. This sequence encodes CASIQTGGAGETQYF.

The chain recombines TRBV2 with TRBJ1-5; 8 bases are a match to TRBD1. Germline-derived CDR1 and CDR2 are SNHLY and FYNNEI. CDR3 length: 13 residues. V lost 6 bases, J lost 6 bases, and 4 bases stayed unmatched. The CDR3 DNA is TGTGCCAGCAGCCAGGGGGCAGTTCAGCCCCAGCATTTT. This translates into CASSQGAVQPQHF.

The DNA for the CDR3 is TGCGCCAGCAGCTCCCAACTAAGTTTAGAGACCCAGTACTTC. Translating it yields CASSSQLSLETQYF. The chain joins TRBV5-1 to TRBJ2-5; no clear D gene. Trimming removed 3 bases from V and 4 bases from J, with 13 bases in between. The CDR3 covers 14 residues. The germline CDR1 and CDR2 sequences are SGHRS and YFSETQ.

The rearrangement links TRBV30 to TRBJ2-7, with D maybe TRBD2 (7 bases). The CDR3 runs to 15 residues. The germline CDR1 and CDR2 sequences are GTSNPN and SVGIG (reference sequence). With 6 bases removed from V and 4 bases from J, the gap between germline ends came to 22 bases. CDR3 amino acids: CACSSRGGGPYEQYF. The CDR3 nucleotides are TGTGCCTGCTCTAGCCGAGGGGGAGGGCCGTACGAGCAGTACTTC.

This clone was seen only once. The rearrangement links TRBV5-6 to TRBJ2-7; TRBD1 matches 8 bases. Germline V gene lookup returns CDR1 SGHDT and CDR2 YYEEEE. J gave up 2 bases and V 6 bases, and 10 bases lay outside the gene matches. The CDR3 consists of 15 residues. The CDR3 DNA reads as TGTGCCAGCACCTCAACCGACAGGGGAACCTACGAGCAGTACTTC. Translation gives CASTSTDRGTYEQYF.

The chain is built from TRBV5-1 and TRBJ2-5; TRBD1 matches 7 bases. The CDR3 is made up of 14 amino acids. Trimming took 2 bases from V and 3 from J; bases not matched to a gene: 4. CDR1 SGHRS and CDR2 YFSETQ come from the germline V gene. CDR3 residues: CASSFQGVEETQYF. CDR3 in DNA: TGCGCCAGCAGCTTTCAGGGGGTCGAAGAGACCCAGTACTTC.

The chain is built from TRBV5-1 and TRBJ1-1, with TRBD1 as a possible D gene (6 bases). Germline-derived CDR1 and CDR2 are SGHRS and YFSETQ. This CDR3 spans 15 amino acids. V dropped 0 bases and J dropped 2 bases, with 11 bases sitting between them. The CDR3 bases are TGCGCCAGCAGCTTGGGTGGGGACATAAACACTGAAGCTTTCTTT. Its translation: CASSLGGDINTEAFF.

The V gene is TRBV6-1, the J gene TRBJ2-3; 8 nucleotides line up with TRBD2. The J segment lost 0 bases and the V segment lost 6 bases, leaving 5 bases of the junction unmatched. In germline, CDR1 is MNHNS, CDR2 SASEGT. The CDR3 has 15 amino acids. CDR3 coding DNA: TGTGCCAGCAGCGGACTAGCAGCTAGCACAGATACGCAGTATTTT. Its protein is CASSGLAASTDTQYF.

The chain carries TRBV6-1 and TRBJ1-4; 8 bases are shared with TRBD1. Unmatched junction bases numbered 10, after V lost 10 bases and J lost 6 bases. There are 14 residues in the CDR3. Germline loops: CDR1 MNHNS, CDR2 SASEGT. CDR3 in DNA: TGTGCCACCACACGAACAGGGGGGGATGAAAAACTGTTTTTT. Translating it yields CATTRTGGDEKLFF.

This clone was recorded once. CDR3 in DNA: TGTGCCAGCGAGACGGGGAGCACAGATACGCAGTATTTT. It yields the protein CASETGSTDTQYF. The V call is TRBV28, the J call TRBJ2-3, with D perhaps matching TRBD2 (5 bases). Per germline, CDR1 MDHEN and CDR2 SYDVKM. The CDR3 totals 13 residues. V lost 8 bases and J 0 bases, leaving 9 bases between the germline ends. Using reference TRBV28 and TRBJ2-3 for the parts outside the CDR3, the full variable domain is DVKVTQSSRYLVKRTGEKVFLECVQDMDHENMFWYRQDPGLGLRLIYFSYDVKMKEKGDIPEGYSVSREKKERFSLILESASTNQTSMYLCASETGSTDTQYFGPGTRLTVL.